Sequencing of this T cell receptor (beta chain) was carried out in a study of identical twins. In the case of this clonotype: Its antigen is undetermined.

Via MiXCR, TCRdb re-called the 5' RACE reads, giving one row per CDR3 protein. The data hold 1.5 million to 2 million distinct CDR3 sequences, with under 35% observed a single time. Per the germline V gene, CDR1 is SGHRS and CDR2 is YFSETQ. This CDR3 comprises 16 residues. Trimming shortened V by 2 bases and J by 4 bases, and 13 bases separated the two germline ends. Regarding the study as a whole: Low generation probability was overrepresented in out-of-frame alpha sequences shared by twins.

With no exceptions, donors were healthy Caucasians. The sequence derives from a newborn girl in good health. The chain is built from TRBV5-1 and TRBJ2-6; D not certain. Sequences were obtained from cord blood. CDR3 nucleotide sequence: TGCGCCAGCAGCTTCTCACCTGGACCAGGGGCCAACGTCCTGACTTTC. Translation: CASSFSPGPGANVLTF.